Presented here are 2 T cell receptor beta chains from one specimen sequenced in a study of blood T cell repertoires in COVID-19 (TCRdb year 2020). The library came from the immunoSEQ multiplex PCR assay. Held by TCRdb, this immuneACCESS table contains in-frame sequences only and omits some clones. Under half of the omission traces to an unresolved V gene where checked; the cause of the rest is unknown. This sample comprises over 150,000 clones, approximately 83% of them detected only once. Around 7% of the sample is held by the ten biggest clonotypes. The sequencing sample was made of peripheral blood. All receptors derive from a woman aged 40 to 50 with COVID-19, enrolled during active disease.

The chain has TRBV3-1 (or the pseudogene TRBV3-2) and TRBJ1-2; possibly TRBD1 for D (5 bases). Per the germline V gene, CDR1 is LGHDT and CDR2 is YNNKEL (reference sequence). CDR3 length: 16 residues. V gave up 0 bases and J gave up 6 bases, with 17 bases separating them. The CDR3 bases are TGTGCCAGCAGCCAAGATGCAGGGTGGGTTGGGGATGGCTACACCTTC. The encoded protein is CASSQDAGWVGDGYTF.

V gene TRBV6-5 combines with J gene TRBJ1-5; 7 bases are a match to TRBD1. This CDR3 comprises 13 residues. The junction had 6 bases not matched to a gene; V was cut back by 6 bases and J by 7 bases. Germline-derived CDR1 and CDR2 are MNHEY and SVGAGI. CDR3 in amino acids: CASSRDRGQPQHF. In DNA, the CDR3 is TGTGCCAGCAGCCGGGACAGAGGGCAGCCCCAGCATTTT.